Listed below are T cell receptor beta chains from one sample, sequenced in a study of early T cells in non-severe SARS-CoV-2 infection. TCRdb re-called the 5' RACE reads through MiXCR, storing one row per CDR3 protein. The sample contains over 100,000 distinct CDR3 sequences, around 13% of which appear only once. The sequenced sample consisted of whole blood. The receptors stem from an adult who was a healthcare worker with PCR-confirmed SARS-CoV-2 infection or an uninfected control (not recorded which). CDR3s include the opening cysteine and the closing phenylalanine or tryptophan. D genes are given only for firm matches. The size field is filled for only some rows; it gives once, few, many or a size class.

j_gene | abundance | d_gene | v_gene | CDR3nt | CDR3aa
TRBJ1-2 | many | - | TRBV28 | TGTGCCAGCAGCTACGCCGTGGGAGGGTGGTATGGCTACACCTTC | CASSYAVGGWYGYTF
TRBJ2-3 | - | TRBD2 | TRBV7-9 | TGTGCCAGCAGCGAACTTGGGACTAGCGGGAGCACAGATACGCAGTATTTT | CASSELGTSGSTDTQYF
TRBJ2-1 | medium-sized | - | TRBV11-2 | TGTGCCAGCAGCTCCGTACCGGACAATGAGCAGTTCTTC | CASSSVPDNEQFF
TRBJ2-7 | - | - | TRBV18 | TGTGCCAGCTCGCGAAAAGGAGACGACGAGCAGTACTTC | CASSRKGDDEQYF
TRBJ2-7 | many | TRBD2 | TRBV20-1 | TGCAGTGCTACTCTTAGCGGGAGAAGGGGCGAGCAGTACTTC | CSATLSGRRGEQYF
TRBJ2-3 | few | - | TRBV29-1 | TGCAGCGTTGGGGTGACAGATACGCAGTATTTT | CSVGVTDTQYF
TRBJ2-2 | - | TRBD1 | TRBV15 | TGTGCCACCAGCAGAGACCCCAGGGGGCATATCGGGAAGCTGTTTTTT | CATSRDPRGHIGKLFF
TRBJ2-5 | - | TRBD2 | TRBV7-2 | TGTGCCAGCAGCTTAGAACTAGCGGGAGCAAAAGAGACCCAGTACTTC | CASSLELAGAKETQYF
TRBJ1-1 | - | - | TRBV2 | TGTGCCAGCCAGACAGTATCTTTTGAAGCTTTCTTT | CASQTVSFEAFF
TRBJ2-1 | - | TRBD2 | TRBV6-2/TRBV6-3 | TGTGCCAGCAGTTACGAGCGGGAGGTTCTCAATGAGCAGTTCTTC | CASSYEREVLNEQFF
TRBJ2-3 | - | - | TRBV28 | TGTGCCAGCATCCAGCCGACAACAGATACGCAGTATTTT | CASIQPTTDTQYF
TRBJ1-2 | few | - | TRBV5-1 | TGCGCCAGCAGCCCTGGCCCCAGGTCTGGCTACACCTTC | CASSPGPRSGYTF
TRBJ1-4 | many | TRBD1 | TRBV5-1 | TGCGCCAGCAGCTTAAATCCAGGGGGCGTCACTAATGAAAAACTGTTTTTT | CASSLNPGGVTNEKLFF
TRBJ1-5 | few | - | TRBV9 | TGTGCCAGCAGCGTAGACGGTCGTCAGCCCCAGCATTTT | CASSVDGRQPQHF
TRBJ2-7 | few | - | TRBV4-3 | TGCGCCAGCAGCCAAGAGGCCAGAAGATACGAGCAGTACTTC | CASSQEARRYEQYF
TRBJ1-1 | - | - | TRBV3-1 | TGTGCCAGCAGCCCCGCGGGGGCAGAAGCTTTCTTT | CASSPAGAEAFF
TRBJ2-2 | - | - | TRBV12-3/TRBV12-4 | TGCGCCAGCACCACCGGGAGCACCGGGGAGCTGTTTTTT | CASTTGSTGELFF
TRBJ2-3 | few | - | TRBV14 | TGTGCCAGCAGCCAAGATCCGGGGGGCACAGATACGCAGTATTTT | CASSQDPGGTDTQYF